Presented here are 15 T cell receptor beta chains from one specimen sequenced in a study of CD8 T cells in ankylosing spondylitis. Whole-study findings and limits: A motif in TCR beta, a set of seven to nine highly homologous variants, appeared characteristic of ankylosing spondylitis blood.

Their specific antigens are unknown. TCRdb reprocessed the 5' RACE reads via MiXCR and lists one record per CDR3 protein. The sample lists fewer than 650,000 distinct CDR3 sequences; more than 9.5% were seen once. The specimen sequenced was blood, either unsorted or a sorted T cell fraction (not recorded which). The receptor source for this set is a male donor with ankylosing spondylitis.

The chain has TRBV5-1 and TRBJ2-3, with TRBD1 identical over 9 bases. The length of the CDR3 is 14 residues. V trimming: 3 bases; J trimming: 7 bases; junction bases outside the gene matches: 6. CDR1 is SGHRS, CDR2 YFSETQ, per germline. In DNA form, the CDR3 reads TGCGCCAGCAGCTGGGGGGACAGGGAGTATACGCAGTATTTT. This gives the protein CASSWGDREYTQYF.

In its sample, this clonotype was seen a few times. The chain links TRBV7-9 to TRBJ2-7, with D perhaps TRBD1 (6 bases). CDR3 length equals 14 residues. The ends were cut back, 1 base at V and 5 bases at J, with 12 bases in the middle. Germline V gene lookup returns CDR1 SEHNR and CDR2 FQNEAQ (reference sequence). This CDR3 reads CASSLGQGLDEQYV. The CDR3 nucleotides are TGTGCCAGCAGCTTAGGTCAGGGGTTGGACGAGCAGTACGTC.

This chain uses TRBV27 with TRBJ1-2, with a tentative D call TRBD1 (6 bases). This CDR3 is 16 amino acids long. The V gene lost 5 bases and the J gene lost 4 bases, with 20 bases spanning the gap. In germline, CDR1 is MNHEY, CDR2 SMNVEV (reference sequence). CDR3 sequence (DNA): TGTGCCAGCAGTCGTACAACCTCGGGGGCGGTCTATGGCTACACCTTC. Translated, it gives CASSRTTSGAVYGYTF.

This clonotype has a handful of counts. V and J are TRBV29-1 and TRBJ2-3; no clear D gene. CDR3 length: 11 amino acids. CDR1 SQVTM and CDR2 ANQGSEA come from the germline V gene. Trimming stripped 7 bases from V and 8 bases from J, with 13 bases between. The CDR3 loop is CSGVRPGTQYF. The CDR3 region has the DNA TGCAGCGGGGTACGGCCAGGTACGCAGTATTTT.

This clonotype was seen a handful of times. The rearrangement joins TRBV6-1 to TRBJ2-3; possible D gene TRBD2, 6 bases. The germline CDR1 and CDR2 sequences are MNHNS and SASEGT. The CDR3 is made up of 13 amino acids. V was pared by 1 base and J by 5 bases, with 7 bases between. CDR3 region: CASSEVGRDTQYF. DNA of the CDR3: TGTGCCAGCAGTGAAGTCGGGAGAGATACGCAGTATTTT.

This sequence joins TRBV9 and TRBJ2-1; weak D call: TRBD1 (6 bases). Per the germline V gene, CDR1 is SGDLS and CDR2 is YYNGEE. The CDR3 is 14 residues long. Trimming pared 4 bases from V and 6 bases from J, leaving 14 bases between. The chain's CDR3 is CASSPWAGANEQFF. As DNA, the CDR3 is TGTGCCAGCAGCCCCTGGGCAGGGGCCAATGAGCAGTTCTTC.

This clonotype has ten or more counts. The chain carries TRBV28 and TRBJ2-1, with a tentative D call TRBD2 (6 bases). The CDR3 is made up of 15 amino acids. Germline V gene sequence: CDR1 MDHEN, CDR2 SYDVKM. The V end was cut by 4 bases, the J end by 5 bases, with 15 bases between. The CDR3 here is CASSSLRRADNEQFF. Here the CDR3 DNA reads TGTGCCAGCAGTTCCCTCCGGAGGGCCGACAATGAGCAGTTCTTC. The variable domain in full, completed from reference TRBV28 and TRBJ2-1, reads DVKVTQSSRYLVKRTGEKVFLECVQDMDHENMFWYRQDPGLGLRLIYFSYDVKMKEKGDIPEGYSVSREKKERFSLILESASTNQTSMYLCASSSLRRADNEQFFGPGTRLTVL.

This chain uses TRBV24-1 with TRBJ2-5; D is uncertain. The CDR3 extends over 12 amino acids. Germline V gene lookup returns CDR1 KGHDR and CDR2 SFDVKD. The V gene lost 7 bases and the J gene lost 4 bases, with 9 bases spanning the gap. The CDR3 DNA sequence: TGTGCCACCAGGGGTGCAGGAGAGACCCAGTACTTC. This gives the protein CATRGAGETQYF.

This clonotype appeared a few times. The V call is TRBV3-1, the J call TRBJ2-1; no clear D gene. Trimming stripped 3 bases from V and 7 bases from J, with 13 bases between. The CDR3 length is 14 residues. Germline V lookup: CDR1 LGHDT, CDR2 YNNKEL (reference sequence). Written as DNA, the CDR3 is TGTGCCAGCAGCCAGGGCGTACTACCTAATGAGCAGTTCTTC. It encodes CASSQGVLPNEQFF.

The chain recombines TRBV29-1 with TRBJ1-1, with D uncertain. Germline V gives CDR1 SQVTM, CDR2 ANQGSEA. The V gene lost 3 bases and the J gene lost 2 bases, with 10 bases spanning the gap. This CDR3 is 13 amino acids long. CDR3 nucleotides: TGCAGCGTTGATGTAGTCGGCAACACTGAAGCTTTCTTT. It specifies CSVDVVGNTEAFF.

This clonotype was seen a few times. The rearrangement links TRBV5-6 to TRBJ1-5, with no clear D. This CDR3 has 15 residues. Germline V gene sequence: CDR1 SGHDT, CDR2 YYEEEE. V was shortened by 0 bases and J by 2 bases, with 9 bases between the two germline ends. Written as DNA, the CDR3 is TGTGCCAGCAGCTTGGGGGGAGTTGGCAATCAGCCCCAGCATTTT. Translating gives CASSLGGVGNQPQHF.

This sequence joins TRBV10-3 and TRBJ2-5, with D perhaps TRBD2 (6 bases). Trimming took off 6 bases at V and 5 bases at J, with 13 bases between the two ends. The CDR3 contains 13 residues. Germline-derived CDR1 and CDR2 are ENHRY and SYGVKD. In nucleotides, the CDR3 is TGTGCCATCAGGCCAGCGGGCGTGGAGACCCAGTACTTC. It translates to CAIRPAGVETQYF.

This clonotype was counted between two and nine times. This chain connects TRBV20-1 to TRBJ1-1; D is perhaps TRBD1 (6 bases). Trimming took 0 bases from V and 1 from J, leaving 12 bases between them. CDR1 DFQATT and CDR2 SNEGSKA come from the germline V gene (reference sequence). This CDR3 spans 15 amino acids. In nucleotides, the CDR3 is TGCAGTGCTAGAGATACAGGAGGGGGGAACACTGAAGCTTTCTTT. It specifies CSARDTGGGNTEAFF.

This chain uses TRBV9 with TRBJ2-4, with D maybe TRBD2 (6 bases). From germline, CDR1 is SGDLS and CDR2 YYNGEE. V gave up 4 bases and J gave up 13 bases, with 18 bases separating them. The CDR3 contains 13 residues. DNA of the CDR3: TGTGCCAGCAGCCCCAGATGGGGAGGAGTACAGTACTTC. Amino acid sequence: CASSPRWGGVQYF.

This clonotype was detected many times. This chain uses TRBV29-1 with TRBJ2-3, with 16 bases fitting TRBD2. The CDR3 is 16 amino acids. Trimming at V came to 2 bases and at J to 6 bases, leaving 5 bases not matched to a gene. Germline V CDR1 and CDR2: SQVTM, ANQGSEA. The CDR3 DNA reads as TGCAGCGTTGAACCGGGACTAGCGGGAGGGCCCGATACGCAGTATTTT. Translation: CSVEPGLAGGPDTQYF.